Following are 12 T cell receptor beta chains from one sample sequenced in a study of cytomegalovirus exposure and HLA in healthy donors. With 60 Vbeta and 13 Jbeta primers, the PCR was carried out. Generated by immunoSEQ multiplex PCR, the TCRdb table keeps only in-frame clones and is missing some. The data contain some 150,000 clones, over 65% of them seen just once; the ten biggest clones take up 2.5% to 3.5%. The material sequenced was PBMCs. All receptors derive from a man aged 40-55 years in good health and CMV-seropositive.

This clone was seen a single time. The chain uses TRBV28 and TRBJ2-7; D gene ambiguous. V lost 2 bases and J 4 bases, leaving 12 bases between the germline ends. The CDR3 has 14 amino acids. Germline CDR1 and CDR2: MDHEN and SYDVKM. The DNA of the CDR3 is TGTGCCAGCAGTTTAATGGCAGGTTCTTACGAGCAGTACTTC. This translates into CASSLMAGSYEQYF.

The count of this clone is one. This sequence joins TRBV5-1 and TRBJ2-3; D not resolved. CDR3 length: 11 amino acids. Trimming cost V 7 bases and J 6 bases, with 9 bases left between them. CDR1 is SGHRS, CDR2 YFSETQ, per germline. The CDR3 DNA follows: TGCGCCAGCGGTGCCGGGGATACGCAGTATTTT. Amino acid sequence: CASGAGDTQYF. Drawing the rest from reference TRBV5-1 and TRBJ2-3, the complete variable domain is KAGVTQTPRYLIKTRGQQVTLSCSPISGHRSVSWYQQTPGQGLQFLFEYFSETQRNKGNFPGRFSGRQFSNSRSEMNVSTLELGDSALYLCASGAGDTQYFGPGTRLTVL.

This chain connects TRBV9 to TRBJ2-2; 8 bases fit TRBD2. This CDR3 is 17 amino acids long. The germline CDR1 and CDR2 sequences are SGDLS and YYNGEE. The V gene end was trimmed by 0 bases and the J gene end by 1 base; junction bases not matched to a gene: 5. As DNA, the CDR3 is TGTGCCAGCAGCGTAGGAGCGGGACTAGGGAACACCGGGGAGCTGTTTTTT. It encodes CASSVGAGLGNTGELFF.

This sequence joins TRBV11-2 and TRBJ2-1, with 11 bases identical to TRBD1. This CDR3 spans 16 amino acids. V dropped 1 base and J dropped 8; count of bases not matched to a gene: 7. From germline, CDR1 is SGHAT and CDR2 FQNNGV. CDR3 DNA: TGTGCCAGCAGCTTAGCTTGGACAGGGGGCGGATATGAGCAGTTCTTC. It specifies CASSLAWTGGGYEQFF.

This sequence joins TRBV4-1 and TRBJ2-3; 13 bases fit TRBD2. CDR1 and CDR2 (germline): MGHRA, YSYEKL. Trimming at V came to 3 bases and at J to 3 bases, leaving 3 bases not matched to a gene. This CDR3 has 16 residues. CDR3 nucleotides: TGCGCCAGCAGCCACCGACTAGCGGGAGGAACAGATACGCAGTATTTT. Translation gives CASSHRLAGGTDTQYF.

The chain combines TRBV15 with TRBJ1-1; D is undetermined. Germline CDR1 is LNHNV and CDR2 is YYDKDF (reference sequence). The V end was cut by 6 bases, the J end by 5 bases, with 13 bases between. CDR3 length: 13 residues. CDR3 nucleotides: TGTGCCACCAGAACCGTCCCGGAGACTGAAGCTTTCTTT. Amino acid sequence: CATRTVPETEAFF.

The CDR3 region has the DNA TGTGCCAGCAGCTTAGGGCAGGGTGGTGGCTACACCTTC. Its protein is CASSLGQGGGYTF. The genes are TRBV7-3 and TRBJ1-2; possibly TRBD1 for D (5 bases). CDR3 length equals 13 residues. Germline-derived CDR1 and CDR2 are SGHTA and FQGTGA. The germline V and J ends were trimmed by 2 bases and 7 bases, with 11 bases remaining between them.

This clone was seen more than once but under ten times. The chain employs TRBV10-3 and TRBJ1-1, with 7 bases matching TRBD1. CDR3 length: 14 residues. Per germline, CDR1 ENHRY and CDR2 SYGVKD. J was trimmed by 1 base and V by 4 bases; bases with no gene match: 3. CDR3 nucleotides: TGTGCCATCAGTGTGCAGGGGGGGAACACTGAAGCTTTCTTT. It is translated as CAISVQGGNTEAFF.

Only one count was recorded for this clone. J is TRBJ2-5 and V is TRBV28, with 12 bases identical to TRBD2. V was pared by 7 bases and J by 7 bases, with 13 bases of the junction left unmatched. CDR3 length: 16 residues. Germline V gives CDR1 MDHEN, CDR2 SYDVKM. The CDR3 here is CASKTSGRGVKGTQYF. The CDR3 nucleotides read TGTGCCAGCAAGACTAGCGGGAGAGGGGTTAAAGGGACCCAGTACTTC.

This clone appeared a few times. The V and J genes are TRBV18 and TRBJ2-7, with 8 nucleotides matching TRBD1. V shed 1 base, J shed 6 bases, and the junction held 8 bases outside the gene matches. CDR3 length: 15 residues. Germline lookup yields CDR1 KGHSH and CDR2 LQKENI. CDR3 nucleotides: TGTGCCAGCTCACCACTGGGGACAGGACCACGCGAGCAGTACTTC. It is translated as CASSPLGTGPREQYF.

This clone has more than one count but fewer than ten. The CDR3 region is CASSIQGYSTDTQYF. CDR3 bases: TGTGCCAGTAGTATACAGGGGTATAGCACAGATACGCAGTATTTT. This chain joins TRBV19 and TRBJ2-3; tentative D call: TRBD1 (6 bases). V was shortened by 2 bases and J by 0 bases, with 9 bases between the two germline ends. Germline CDR1 reads LNHDA; CDR2 reads SQIVND (reference sequence). The CDR3 is made up of 15 amino acids.

The V and J genes are TRBV6-5 and TRBJ2-1; TRBD1 aligns across 11 bases. CDR1 is MNHEY, CDR2 SVGAGI, per germline. V was pared by 5 bases and J by 8 bases, with 5 bases of the junction left unmatched. This CDR3 has 14 residues. CDR3 region: CASSRTGGRDEQFF. The CDR3 DNA reads TGTGCCAGCAGTAGGACAGGGGGCAGGGATGAGCAGTTCTTC.